The next 22 T cell receptor beta chains were all read from a single sample in a study of post-analysis software for immune sequencing data. Findings and caveats of the study: Elevated frequency relative to controls characterized four or five TRBV segments in patients, TRBV5-6, TRBV5-1 and TRBV20-1 among them.

Unique molecular identifiers featured in each of the TCR beta cDNA libraries. One entry per CDR3 protein, called by TCRdb with MiXCR from the PCR reads. The data hold around 710,000 distinct CDR3 sequences, with about 43% observed a single time. Their cognate antigens are unknown. Material for sequencing was blood. These TCRs come from a girl aged 10-17 years with multiple sclerosis.

This clonotype was found a few times. The chain uses TRBV20-1 and TRBJ2-3; 13 bases fit TRBD2. The CDR3 runs 15 residues. Germline loops: CDR1 DFQATT, CDR2 SNEGSKA (reference sequence). V shed 6 bases and J 1 base; nucleotides not matched to a gene: 4. In nucleotides, the CDR3 is TGCAGTGCACCCACTAGCGGGAGGGGCACAGATACGCAGTATTTT. Residues: CSAPTSGRGTDTQYF.

This clonotype was seen at least ten times. The CDR3 sequence is CASSLATSGSRTDTQYF. CDR3 coding DNA: TGTGCCAGCAGCTTAGCCACTAGCGGGAGCCGCACAGATACGCAGTATTTT. This chain links TRBV7-2 with TRBJ2-3; 11 bases are shared with TRBD2. CDR1 is SGHTA and CDR2 is FQGNSA in the germline V gene. Trimming took 0 bases from V and 1 from J; bases not matched to a gene: 3. This CDR3 contains 17 residues.

V is TRBV27 and J is TRBJ1-4, with D unclear. The germline CDR1 and CDR2 sequences are MNHEY and SMNVEV (reference sequence). The CDR3 is made up of 14 amino acids. V was shortened by 5 bases and J by 3 bases, with 10 bases between the two germline ends. DNA of the CDR3: TGTGCCAGCAGTAGTGGGAGGGCTAATGAAAAACTGTTTTTT. Translation: CASSSGRANEKLFF.

V is TRBV7-9 and J is TRBJ2-1, with TRBD2 identical over 7 bases. Germline lookup yields CDR1 SEHNR and CDR2 FQNEAQ (reference sequence). CDR3 length: 14 amino acids. V lost 5 bases and J lost 8; bases outside the gene matches: 9. Here the CDR3 reads CASSPERLAHEQFF. The CDR3 DNA sequence: TGTGCCAGCAGCCCCGAAAGACTAGCCCATGAGCAGTTCTTC.

The V gene is TRBV24-1, the J gene TRBJ2-1; either TRBD1 or TRBD2 may fit D (6 bases each). With 4 bases removed from V and 6 bases from J, the gap between germline ends came to 18 bases. The germline V gene encodes CDR1 KGHDR and CDR2 SFDVKD. The CDR3 contains 16 residues. CDR3 region: CATSEGGSDTTNEQFF. In DNA, the CDR3 is TGTGCCACCAGTGAAGGGGGGAGTGACACTACCAATGAGCAGTTCTTC.

This rearrangement joins TRBV6-6 to TRBJ1-1; D remains unclear. V lost 6 bases and J lost 0, with 5 bases in between. In germline, CDR1 is MNHNY, CDR2 SVGAGI (reference sequence). The CDR3 has 12 residues. The DNA of the CDR3 is TGTGCCAGCAGGTCTCTGAACACTGAAGCTTTCTTT. Residues: CASRSLNTEAFF.

The rearrangement uses TRBV12-3 or TRBV12-4 and TRBJ2-5; D might be TRBD1 or TRBD2, each matching 5 bases. The CDR3 sequence is 13 residues long. V lost 4 bases, J lost 3 bases, and 9 bases lay in between. This CDR3 is CASSWDAKETQYF. The CDR3 bases are TGTGCCAGCAGTTGGGACGCAAAAGAGACCCAGTACTTC.

V usage is TRBV2 and J usage is TRBJ1-2; D not resolved. The CDR3 is 14 residues long. V dropped 7 bases and J dropped 0 bases, with 12 bases sitting between them. Per germline, CDR1 SNHLY and CDR2 FYNNEI. CDR3 DNA sequence: TGTGCCAGCACACCGGCAGCGTCTAACTATGGCTACACCTTC. This gives the protein CASTPAASNYGYTF.

The chain recombines TRBV5-1 with TRBJ1-5; 7 bases are a match to TRBD1. Germline V gene lookup returns CDR1 SGHRS and CDR2 YFSETQ. This CDR3 contains 13 residues. Unmatched junction bases numbered 3, after V lost 0 bases and J lost 9 bases. CDR3: CASSLGQGGPQHF. CDR3 coding DNA: TGCGCCAGCAGCTTGGGACAGGGTGGGCCCCAGCATTTT.

The chain couples TRBV10-2 to TRBJ1-5, with no clear D. CDR3 length: 14 residues. CDR1 WSHSY and CDR2 SAAADI come from the germline V gene. Trimming removed 0 bases at V and 4 bases at J, with 7 bases between. This CDR3 is CASSESSANQPQHF. The CDR3, as DNA: TGCGCCAGCAGTGAGTCGTCCGCGAATCAGCCCCAGCATTTT.

V gene TRBV9 combines with J gene TRBJ1-2; no definite D call. CDR1 and CDR2 from the germline V gene are SGDLS and YYNGEE. This CDR3 contains 15 residues. Between the trimmed V and J ends, which lost 7 bases and 0 bases, there was a span of 16 bases. CDR3 bases: TGTGCCAGCTTCGGGCAGGAGTCTTCTAACTATGGCTACACCTTC. Protein sequence: CASFGQESSNYGYTF.

The J gene is TRBJ1-5, the V gene TRBV24-1, with a weak D call TRBD1 (6 bases). The V and J ends lost 4 bases and 3 bases respectively, with 12 bases between them. The CDR3 spans 15 residues. Germline values: CDR1 KGHDR, CDR2 SFDVKD. The chain's CDR3 is CATSESGQLNQPQHF. The CDR3 DNA reads TGTGCCACCAGTGAGTCTGGACAGCTCAATCAGCCCCAGCATTTT.

The CDR3 DNA follows: TGTGCCAGCAGCGTAGGCCCGGGCCGCACAGATACGCAGTATTTT. It is translated as CASSVGPGRTDTQYF. The chain couples TRBV9 to TRBJ2-3; D gene unclear. CDR1 is SGDLS and CDR2 is YYNGEE in the germline V gene. The CDR3 spans 15 residues. V was clipped by 0 bases and J by 1 base, with 9 bases between them.

The J gene is TRBJ2-1, the V gene TRBV7-9; the D call may be TRBD1 or TRBD2 (5 bases each). V was pared by 5 bases and J by 0 bases, with 11 bases between. The CDR3 is 15 amino acids. Germline CDR1 reads SEHNR; CDR2 reads FQNEAQ (reference sequence). This chain's CDR3 is CASSLGPISYNEQFF. CDR3 in DNA: TGTGCCAGCAGCCTGGGACCCATCTCCTACAATGAGCAGTTCTTC.

A few counts support this clonotype. J is TRBJ2-7 and V is TRBV28; D is unclear. The CDR3 loop spans 11 amino acids. Trimming removed 10 bases from V and 7 bases from J, with 14 bases in between. CDR1 and CDR2 from the germline V gene are MDHEN and SYDVKM. The CDR3 DNA reads as TGTGCCACCCTCAATGTAGGGGAGCAGTACTTC. It specifies CATLNVGEQYF.

This rearrangement joins TRBV4-3 to TRBJ2-7; a weak D match, TRBD1 (5 bases). V lost 3 bases and J 4 bases, leaving 13 bases between the germline ends. The CDR3 totals 14 residues. Germline V CDR1 and CDR2: LGHNA, YSLEER. The CDR3 nucleotides are TGCGCCAGCAGCCAGAACAGGTTAAGTTACGAGCAGTACTTC. As protein: CASSQNRLSYEQYF.

V is TRBV6-5 and J is TRBJ2-7, with D perhaps matching TRBD2 (6 bases). Germline-derived CDR1 and CDR2 are MNHEY and SVGAGI. The CDR3 has 16 residues. V lost 5 bases and J 1 base, leaving 18 bases between the germline ends. In DNA form, the CDR3 reads TGTGCCAGCAGTCCCGGGACTGGGATAATTTCCTACGAGCAGTACTTC. Translated, it gives CASSPGTGIISYEQYF.

The V and J genes are TRBV27 and TRBJ2-3; TRBD2 matches at 10 bases. The CDR3 is 15 residues long. Germline CDR1 MNHEY, CDR2 SMNVEV (reference sequence). V was clipped by 3 bases and J by 4 bases; unmatched bases: 4. The CDR3 DNA reads TGTGCCAGCAGTTTCATAGCGGGAGGAGCAGATACGCAGTATTTT. Protein sequence: CASSFIAGGADTQYF.

The chain's CDR3 is CSARDTGETRDTQYF. As DNA, the CDR3 is TGCAGTGCTAGAGATACGGGGGAGACCCGGGATACGCAGTATTTT. This chain joins TRBV20-1 and TRBJ2-3; a weak D match, TRBD2 (6 bases). V was shortened by 0 bases and J by 6 bases, with 16 bases between the two germline ends. Germline assignment: CDR1 DFQATT and CDR2 SNEGSKA (reference sequence). The CDR3 covers 15 residues.

The J gene is TRBJ2-4, the V gene TRBV5-1; 7 bases agree with TRBD1. The CDR3 spans 15 residues. The germline gives CDR1 SGHRS, CDR2 YFSETQ. V lost 0 bases to trimming and J lost 5 bases; unmatched junction nucleotides: 5. DNA of the CDR3: TGCGCCAGCAGCTTGGGACGGGACAGCCAAAACATTCAGTACTTC. Its translation is CASSLGRDSQNIQYF.

The chain joins TRBV11-2 to TRBJ2-5, with D perhaps assigned TRBD1 or TRBD2 (6 bases each). V was pared by 8 bases and J by 5 bases, with 12 bases between. This CDR3 region has 12 residues. CDR1 is SGHAT and CDR2 is FQNNGV in the germline V gene. The DNA for the CDR3 is TGTGCCAGCGGGCCGGGGGCCGAGACCCAGTACTTC. Translation: CASGPGAETQYF.

Concerning this clonotype: The junction shows a germline mismatch at one end, possibly a read error. The chain employs TRBV10-3 and TRBJ2-3; tentative D call: TRBD2 (6 bases). The CDR3 contains 16 residues. Per the germline V gene, CDR1 is ENHRY and CDR2 is SYGVKD. The CDR3 reads CAISESSRDGTDTQYF. The CDR3 nucleotides are TGCGCCATCAGTGAGTCGTCGCGGGACGGCACAGATACGCAGTATTTT.